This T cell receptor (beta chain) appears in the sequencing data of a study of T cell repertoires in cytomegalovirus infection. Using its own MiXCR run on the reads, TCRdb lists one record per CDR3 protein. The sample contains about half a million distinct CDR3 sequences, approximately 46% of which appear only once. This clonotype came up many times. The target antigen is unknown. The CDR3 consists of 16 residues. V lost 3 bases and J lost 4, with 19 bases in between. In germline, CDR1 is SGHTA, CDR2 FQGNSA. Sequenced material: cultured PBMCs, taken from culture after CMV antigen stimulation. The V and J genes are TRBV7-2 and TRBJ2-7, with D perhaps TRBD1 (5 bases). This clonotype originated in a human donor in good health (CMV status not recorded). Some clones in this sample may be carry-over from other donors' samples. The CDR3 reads CASSLVVGRQNYEQYF. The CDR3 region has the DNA TGTGCCAGCAGCTTGGTAGTGGGGCGCCAGAATTACGAGCAGTACTTC.